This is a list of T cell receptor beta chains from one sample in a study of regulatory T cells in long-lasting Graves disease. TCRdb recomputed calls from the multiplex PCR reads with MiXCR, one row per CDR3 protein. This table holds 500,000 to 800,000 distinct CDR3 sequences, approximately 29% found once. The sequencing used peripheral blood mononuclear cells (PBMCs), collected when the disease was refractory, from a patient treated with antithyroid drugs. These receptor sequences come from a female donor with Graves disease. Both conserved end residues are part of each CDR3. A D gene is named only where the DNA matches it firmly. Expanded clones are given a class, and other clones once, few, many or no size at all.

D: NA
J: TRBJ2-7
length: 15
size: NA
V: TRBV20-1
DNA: TGCAGTGCTTCCGGGGACCTCGAGGGACGGCACGAGCAGTACTTC
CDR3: CSASGDLEGRHEQYF

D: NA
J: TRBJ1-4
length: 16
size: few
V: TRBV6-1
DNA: TGTGCCAGCAGGTCGGTGGGCGGAGGATTTAATGAAAAACTGTTTTTT
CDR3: CASRSVGGGFNEKLFF

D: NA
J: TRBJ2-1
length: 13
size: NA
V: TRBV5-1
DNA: TGCGCCAGCAGCTTGAACATGGGAATAGAGCAGTTCTTC
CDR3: CASSLNMGIEQFF

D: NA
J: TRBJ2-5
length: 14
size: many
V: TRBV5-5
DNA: TGTGCCAGCAGCGGCGGGACTCTCCAAGAGACCCAGTACTTC
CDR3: CASSGGTLQETQYF

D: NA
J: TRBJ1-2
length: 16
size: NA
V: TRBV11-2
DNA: TGTGCCAGCAGCTTAGGGGGCTGGGGTAGGAGCTATGGCTACACCTTC
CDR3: CASSLGGWGRSYGYTF

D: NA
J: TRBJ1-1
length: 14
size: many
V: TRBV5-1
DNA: TGCGCCAGCGGCCTTCAGGACACGAACACTGAAGCTTTCTTT
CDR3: CASGLQDTNTEAFF

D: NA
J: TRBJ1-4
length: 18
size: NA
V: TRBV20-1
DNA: TGCAGTGCTAGAGATTCCGGGTCAGGGCCCCTTGAGAATGAAAAACTGTTTTTT
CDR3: CSARDSGSGPLENEKLFF

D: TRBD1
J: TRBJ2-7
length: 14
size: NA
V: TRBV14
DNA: TGTGCCAGCAGCCGGGGGACAGGAGCCTACGAGCAGTACTTC
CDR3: CASSRGTGAYEQYF

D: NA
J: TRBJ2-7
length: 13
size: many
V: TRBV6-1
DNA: TGTGCCAGCAGTGAATTGGAACCCTACGAGCAGTACTTC
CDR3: CASSELEPYEQYF

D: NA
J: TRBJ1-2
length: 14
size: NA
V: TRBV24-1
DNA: TGTGCCACCAGTGACGCCGACAGGACTTATGGCTACACCTTC
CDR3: CATSDADRTYGYTF

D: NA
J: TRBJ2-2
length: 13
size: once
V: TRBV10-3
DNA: TGTGCCACCCGGGACGCAAACACCGGGGAGCTGTTTTTT
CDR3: CATRDANTGELFF

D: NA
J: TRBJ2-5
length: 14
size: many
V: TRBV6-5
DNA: TGTGCCAGCAGTTATAATGGGATGATGGAGACCCAGTACTTC
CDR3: CASSYNGMMETQYF

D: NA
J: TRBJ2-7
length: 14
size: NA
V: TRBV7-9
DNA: TGTGCCAGCAGCTTAAACGCGACCTTCTACGAGCAGTACTTC
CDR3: CASSLNATFYEQYF

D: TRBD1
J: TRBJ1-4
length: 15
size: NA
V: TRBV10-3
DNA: TGTGCCATCAGTGAGTCAGGGACAGGGGTGGAAAAACTGTTTTTT
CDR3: CAISESGTGVEKLFF

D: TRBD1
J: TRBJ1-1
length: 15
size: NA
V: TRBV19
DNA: TGTGCCAGTAGCGGGACAGGGAAACTGAACACTGAAGCTTTCTTT
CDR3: CASSGTGKLNTEAFF

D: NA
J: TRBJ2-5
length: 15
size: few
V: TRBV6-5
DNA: TGTGCCAGCAGTTACTCGCCGGCGGGCCAAGAGACCCAGTACTTC
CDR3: CASSYSPAGQETQYF

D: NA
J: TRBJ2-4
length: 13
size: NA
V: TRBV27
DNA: TGTGCCAGCAGTATTCAACTAGGGGGCATTCAGTACTTC
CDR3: CASSIQLGGIQYF

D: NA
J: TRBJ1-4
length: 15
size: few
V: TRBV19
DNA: TGTGCCAGTAAAATTAACGGACTGGAAGGGGAAAAACTGTTTTTT
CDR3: CASKINGLEGEKLFF

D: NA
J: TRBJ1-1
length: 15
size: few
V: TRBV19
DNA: TGTGCCAGTAGTATCTCAGGGGTTCTGGACACTGAAGCTTTCTTT
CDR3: CASSISGVLDTEAFF

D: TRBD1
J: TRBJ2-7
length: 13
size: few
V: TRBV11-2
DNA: TGTGCCAGAAAACCAGGGGGCTCCGACGAGCAGTACTTC
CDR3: CARKPGGSDEQYF

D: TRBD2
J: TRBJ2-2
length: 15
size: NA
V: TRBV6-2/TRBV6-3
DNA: TGTGCCAGCAGTTTTAGCGGGATGAACACCGGGGAGCTGTTTTTT
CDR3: CASSFSGMNTGELFF

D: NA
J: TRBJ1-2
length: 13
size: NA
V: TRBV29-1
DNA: TGCAGCGTTGACAGGTTGGGCCTCTATGGCTACACCTTC
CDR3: CSVDRLGLYGYTF

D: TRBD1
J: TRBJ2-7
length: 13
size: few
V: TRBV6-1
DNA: TGTGCCAGCAGGGACAGGGATCACTCCGAGCAGTACTTC
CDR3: CASRDRDHSEQYF

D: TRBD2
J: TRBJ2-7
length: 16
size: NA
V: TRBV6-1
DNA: TGTGCCAGCAGCGGACTAGCGGGAGGGACGATATACGAGCAGTACTTC
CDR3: CASSGLAGGTIYEQYF

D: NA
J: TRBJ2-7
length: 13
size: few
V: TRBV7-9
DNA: TGTGCCAGCAGCTCCCCATCCAGGGACGAGCAGTACTTC
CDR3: CASSSPSRDEQYF

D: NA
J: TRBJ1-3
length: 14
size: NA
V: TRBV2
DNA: TGTGCCAGCAGTAAAGCTAACTCTGGAAACACCATATATTTT
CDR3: CASSKANSGNTIYF

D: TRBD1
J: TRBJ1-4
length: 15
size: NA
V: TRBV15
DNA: TGTGCCACCAGCAGAGAGGACAGGGGGCGAGAAAAACTGTTTTTT
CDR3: CATSREDRGREKLFF